What follows are 8 T cell receptor beta chains derived from one specimen sequenced in a study of T cell responses to AZD1222 COVID-19 vaccine. Some clones are missing from TCRdb's copy, which holds only in-frame ones; the method was immunoSEQ multiplex PCR. The sample gives over 65,000 clones, about 91% of which show up once; around 7.1% is in the top ten. Sequenced here: peripheral blood, sampled on day 0 of MenACWY control vaccination. Source of these receptors: an adult in good health.

The rearrangement uses TRBV6-5 and TRBJ2-4; no firm D call. V shed 10 bases and J shed 2 bases, with 9 bases lying between them. Germline-derived CDR1 and CDR2 are MNHEY and SVGAGI. The CDR3 length is 12 residues. CDR3 residues: CATRLTKNIQYF. For the CDR3, the DNA is TGTGCCACAAGGTTGACCAAAAACATTCAGTACTTC.

This rearrangement joins TRBV7-2 to TRBJ2-1; no firm D call. Trimming removed 1 base from V and 0 bases from J, with 7 bases in between. The CDR3 consists of 15 residues. The germline V gene encodes CDR1 SGHTA and CDR2 FQGNSA. CDR3 sequence reads: CASSLGLSSYNEQFF. The CDR3, as DNA: TGTGCCAGCAGCTTAGGTCTGAGCTCCTACAATGAGCAGTTCTTC.

The V gene is TRBV19, the J gene TRBJ2-1, with a tentative D call TRBD2 (5 bases). Germline CDR1 LNHDA, CDR2 SQIVND (reference sequence). The CDR3 sequence is 14 residues long. Trimming shortened V by 6 bases and J by 4 bases, and 13 bases separated the two germline ends. The CDR3 here is CASRLPREYNEQFF. The CDR3 DNA is TGTGCCAGTAGACTACCTCGGGAATACAATGAGCAGTTCTTC.

The J gene is TRBJ1-2, the V gene TRBV6-1; the match to TRBD1 covers 7 bases. CDR3 length: 14 residues. The germline V gene has CDR1 MNHNS and CDR2 SASEGT. V dropped 3 bases and J dropped 4; count of bases not matched to a gene: 5. In DNA, the CDR3 is TGTGCCAGCAGTGATTTAGACAGGGCCTATGGCTACACCTTC. Translated, it gives CASSDLDRAYGYTF.

This chain links TRBV28 with TRBJ2-6, with 11 bases that match TRBD2. Losses at the gene ends were 8 bases for V and 0 bases for J; bases not matched to a gene: 6. This CDR3 comprises 17 residues. Germline CDR1 is MDHEN and CDR2 is SYDVKM. CDR3 nucleotide sequence: TGTGCCAGCCAAACGCTAGCGGGGGGCTCTGGGGCCAACGTCCTGACTTTC. This encodes CASQTLAGGSGANVLTF.

V gene TRBV19 combines with J gene TRBJ2-7, with TRBD2 matching 9 bases. CDR3 length equals 17 residues. V shed 6 bases and J 2 bases; nucleotides not matched to a gene: 14. Germline V gives CDR1 LNHDA, CDR2 SQIVND (reference sequence). CDR3 nucleotide sequence: TGTGCCAGTAGACCAGGTGCGGGAGGGCCAGGAACCTACGAGCAGTACTTC. This sequence encodes CASRPGAGGPGTYEQYF.

This chain joins TRBV4-3 and TRBJ2-7, with D hard to call. The CDR3 is 13 amino acids. Germline values: CDR1 LGHNA, CDR2 YSLEER. V was cut by 1 base and J by 4 bases, with 8 bases left in between. The CDR3 DNA is TGCGCCAGCAGCCAAGGGGAACGGTACGAGCAGTACTTC. This gives the protein CASSQGERYEQYF.

The chain links TRBV28 to TRBJ1-2; maybe TRBD1 (5 bases). The V gene lost 6 bases and the J gene lost 1 base, with 12 bases spanning the gap. The CDR3 spans 14 residues. The germline V gene has CDR1 MDHEN and CDR2 SYDVKM. In nucleotides, the CDR3 is TGTGCCAGCAGCTCGGGACCGAATAACTATGGCTACACCTTC. It translates to CASSSGPNNYGYTF.